Listed below are T cell receptor beta chains from one sample, sequenced in a study of T cell changes during pregnancy in multiple sclerosis. Profiling relied on immunoSEQ multiplex PCR, and the TCRdb table lists in-frame clones only, not all of them. The data hold approximately 42,000 clones, with roughly 84% observed a single time. Source: CD4+ T cells from peripheral blood mononuclear cells, taken before pregnancy. The origin of the receptors is a female donor with multiple sclerosis, enrolled in a pregnancy study. Each CDR3 is given with its conserved first and last residue. Each record gives: clone size, J gene, D gene, V gene, CDR3 DNA, CDR3 protein. D genes are given only for firm matches. A row's size may be missing; if present it is once, few, many or a size class.

.	TRBJ2-5	TRBD2	TRBV5-1	TGCGCCAGCAGCTTGGCCGGGGGGCAAGAGACCCAGTACTTC	CASSLAGGQETQYF
.	TRBJ1-2	.	TRBV5-1	TGCGCCAGCAGCTTGGAAGGGGTCCTTGGCTACACCTTC	CASSLEGVLGYTF
.	TRBJ1-1	TRBD1	TRBV5-5	TGTGCCAGCAGCGGCGGGACAGGGGGATACACTGAAGCTTTCTTT	CASSGGTGGYTEAFF
.	TRBJ1-1	.	TRBV25-1	TGTGCCAGCAGTGAACGGGTGAACACTGAAGCTTTCTTT	CASSERVNTEAFF
.	TRBJ1-1	TRBD1	TRBV6-5	TGTGCCAGCAGTAGTCCGACAGGGAGCACTGAAGCTTTCTTT	CASSSPTGSTEAFF
.	TRBJ2-3	.	TRBV29-1	TGCAGCGTTGAGGAGAGCACAGATACGCAGTATTTT	CSVEESTDTQYF
.	TRBJ2-1	.	TRBV6-1	TGTGCCAGCAGTGCCCCCGCGATTGAGCAGTTCTTC	CASSAPAIEQFF
.	TRBJ1-3	TRBD1	TRBV6-1	TGTGCCAGCGACCGGGACAGGGGAAACACCATATATTTT	CASDRDRGNTIYF
medium-sized	TRBJ1-5	.	TRBV30	TGTGCCTGGAGTGTAACCGGAGATAGCAATCAGCCCCAGCATTTT	CAWSVTGDSNQPQHF
few	TRBJ1-1	TRBD1	TRBV6-4	TGTGCCAGCAGGGCCGGACAGGGTGAAGCTTTCTTT	CASRAGQGEAFF
few	TRBJ1-1	.	TRBV9	TGTGCCAGCAGCGTACACGGGGACACTGAAGCTTTCTTT	CASSVHGDTEAFF
.	TRBJ1-1	TRBD1	TRBV7-3	TGTGCCAGCAGCCTCTATGGGACAGGGATGAACACTGAAGCTTTCTTT	CASSLYGTGMNTEAFF
.	TRBJ2-1	.	TRBV4-2	TGTGCCAGCAGCCAAGACCTCGTTTCCTACAATGAGCAGTTCTTC	CASSQDLVSYNEQFF
once	TRBJ1-5	.	TRBV19	TGTGCCAGTAGTATAGTCCCCTCAATTGGCCAGCCCCAGCATTTT	CASSIVPSIGQPQHF
.	TRBJ2-7	TRBD1	TRBV18	TGTGCCAGCTCACTACAGGGGGGCGTCGTCTACGAGCAGTACTTC	CASSLQGGVVYEQYF
.	TRBJ2-3	.	TRBV4-3	TGCGCCAGCAGCCTCGGACCGGGGAGCACAGATACGCAGTATTTT	CASSLGPGSTDTQYF
few	TRBJ2-7	.	TRBV9	TGTGCCAGCAGCGTAGCTATAACGTCTACCTACGAGCAGTACTTC	CASSVAITSTYEQYF
.	TRBJ1-5	.	TRBV5-6	TGTGCCAGCAGCATGACCGGGGGAGGCAATCAGCCCCAGCATTTT	CASSMTGGGNQPQHF
.	TRBJ2-1	TRBD2	TRBV7-9	TGTGCCAGCAGCCCACTTAGCGGGAGCTCCTACAATGAGCAGTTCTTC	CASSPLSGSSYNEQFF
.	TRBJ1-5	TRBD1	TRBV7-2	TGTGCCAGCAGCTTATGGACAGGGGGCAATCAGCCCCAGCATTTT	CASSLWTGGNQPQHF
.	TRBJ1-4	TRBD1	TRBV30	TGTGCCTGGAGTAGAAGGACAGGGGCTCGGGGAACTAATGAAAAACTGTTTTTT	CAWSRRTGARGTNEKLFF
.	TRBJ1-3	.	TRBV30	TGTGCCTGGAGTGTCAGGGGCGCGGGAAACACCATATATTTT	CAWSVRGAGNTIYF
.	TRBJ1-4	.	TRBV10-3	TGTGCCATCAGTGAAAGAGAAGTTTCACGTTCAACTAATGAAAAACTGTTTTTT	CAISEREVSRSTNEKLFF
few	TRBJ1-2	.	TRBV7-9	TGTGCCAGCGACGACAGGCCACAATCCTATGGCTACACCTTC	CASDDRPQSYGYTF
.	TRBJ2-2	TRBD2	TRBV10-3	TGTGCCATCAGTGTGGGACTAGCGAGCACCGGGGAGCTGTTTTTT	CAISVGLASTGELFF
.	TRBJ2-7	TRBD2	TRBV5-8	TGTGCCGGCTCCGGAATCGGGGGGGTTGAACAGTACTTC	CAGSGIGGVEQYF
.	TRBJ2-7	.	TRBV2	TGTGCCAGCGGTCGGGATTCCCATTACGAGCAGTACTTC	CASGRDSHYEQYF
.	TRBJ2-7	.	TRBV2	TGTGCCAGCAGTGGGATGACAGGCGAGCAGTACTTC	CASSGMTGEQYF
.	TRBJ1-6	.	TRBV7-9	TGTGCCAGCGGGGGGGCAGGGACCTATAATTCACCCCTCCACTTT	CASGGAGTYNSPLHF
.	TRBJ2-2	.	TRBV28	TGTGCCAGCAGTTTGTTTCGGCTAGCAGATACCGGGGAGCTGTTTTTT	CASSLFRLADTGELFF
few	TRBJ2-1	.	TRBV7-9	TGTGCCAGCAGGAACACCCGTCCCAATGAGCAGTTCTTC	CASRNTRPNEQFF
.	TRBJ2-2	TRBD2	TRBV5-1	TGCGCCAGCAAAACTAGCGGTTTGAACACCGGGGAGCTGTTTTTT	CASKTSGLNTGELFF
few	TRBJ1-1	.	TRBV30	TGTGCCTGGAGGGGGAGCGCTGAAGCTTTCTTT	CAWRGSAEAFF
.	TRBJ2-4	.	TRBV5-1	TGCGCCAGCAGAATGGAGGCAGGGGATTCCAAAAACATTCAGTACTTC	CASRMEAGDSKNIQYF
many	TRBJ2-5	.	TRBV9	TGTGCCAGCAGCCCCCAGCGGGTTCGGGGGGAGACCCAGTACTTC	CASSPQRVRGETQYF
few	TRBJ1-1	TRBD1	TRBV14	TGTGCCAGCAGCCTGAGGGACAGGTTTATGGGTTACACTGAAGCTTTCTTT	CASSLRDRFMGYTEAFF
.	TRBJ2-1	.	TRBV29-1	TGCAGCGTTGGATCGGGTGAGCAGTTCTTC	CSVGSGEQFF
.	TRBJ1-5	TRBD1	TRBV7-2	TGTGCCAGCAGCTTAGGGGGGACAGGGGGGCAGCCCCAGCATTTT	CASSLGGTGGQPQHF
.	TRBJ2-1	TRBD1	TRBV19	TGTGCCAGTAACATACAGGGGGTCCCGAGTGAGCAGTTCTTC	CASNIQGVPSEQFF
few	TRBJ1-1	TRBD1	TRBV7-9	TGTGCCAGCAGCCTTTGGACAGGAGGGACTGAAGCTTTCTTT	CASSLWTGGTEAFF
.	TRBJ2-7	TRBD2	TRBV18	TGTGCCAGCTCACCACCTATCCCTAGCGGCTACGAGCAGTACTTC	CASSPPIPSGYEQYF
.	TRBJ2-7	.	TRBV4-1	TGCGCCAGCAGCCAGGAGGGACCTTTAGGAAGTGAGCAGTACTTC	CASSQEGPLGSEQYF
.	TRBJ2-1	.	TRBV19	TGTGCCAGTAGTATAGATTTCTCCCCGGGGAATGAGCAGTTCTTC	CASSIDFSPGNEQFF
few	TRBJ2-7	.	TRBV7-2	TGTGCCAGCAGTCCGTACAATCACTACGAGCAGTACTTC	CASSPYNHYEQYF
.	TRBJ2-5	.	TRBV30	TGTGCCTGGAGCAGGGACCAAGAGACCCAGTACTTC	CAWSRDQETQYF
.	TRBJ2-7	TRBD1	TRBV6-5	TGTGCCAGCAACCCGGGACAGACCCTCTCCTACGAGCAGTACTTC	CASNPGQTLSYEQYF
.	TRBJ1-2	TRBD1	TRBV7-2	TGTGCCAGCAGCTCGGGACAGGAAAACTATGGCTACACCTTC	CASSSGQENYGYTF
.	TRBJ2-2	TRBD1	TRBV5-1	TGCGCCAGCAGCTTGTCACAGGGGGCGAACACCGGGGAGCTGTTTTTT	CASSLSQGANTGELFF
.	TRBJ2-4	TRBD1	TRBV27	TGTGCCAGCAGTAGTTTACTCCTGAGGACAGGGAGCAACATTCAGTACTTC	CASSSLLLRTGSNIQYF
.	TRBJ2-1	.	TRBV19	TGTGCCAGTCGTAACCCACAAAGAAGTAATGAGCAGTTCTTC	CASRNPQRSNEQFF
few	TRBJ1-3	.	TRBV30	TGTGCCTGGAGTAAGGGGTTGGGTTTTTCTGGAAACACCATATATTTT	CAWSKGLGFSGNTIYF
.	TRBJ2-2	.	TRBV10-3	TGTGCCATCAGTGAGTCAGCTCTGTCTTCCGGGGAGCTGTTTTTT	CAISESALSSGELFF
.	TRBJ1-2	TRBD1	TRBV7-2	TGTGCCAGCAGCTTGGACAGGGTCGGCTACACCTTC	CASSLDRVGYTF
.	TRBJ1-5	TRBD1	TRBV4-2	TGTGCCAGCAGCCAAGGCCCGGGACAGGGTGAACAGCCCCAGCATTTT	CASSQGPGQGEQPQHF